The clone carrying this TCR beta chain showed up many times. The CDR3 consists of 11 residues. Trimming shortened V by 0 bases and J by 11 bases, and 10 bases separated the two germline ends. Germline assignment: CDR1 DFQATT and CDR2 SNEGSKA (reference sequence). Via MiXCR, TCRdb re-called the 5' RACE reads, giving one row per CDR3 protein. The profile covers approximately 40,000 distinct CDR3 sequences, with approximately 22% appearing a single time and approximately 4% taken by the ten largest. Tregs were sorted as CD4+CD25+CD127-/low cells. The sequenced material came from Tregs sorted from blood. The clonotype originates from a female donor with breast cancer. The chain recombines TRBV20-1 with TRBJ1-1, with no clear D. CDR3 nucleotide sequence: TGCAGTGCTAGAGATGGCTATTCGGCTTTCTTT. This encodes CSARDGYSAFF.